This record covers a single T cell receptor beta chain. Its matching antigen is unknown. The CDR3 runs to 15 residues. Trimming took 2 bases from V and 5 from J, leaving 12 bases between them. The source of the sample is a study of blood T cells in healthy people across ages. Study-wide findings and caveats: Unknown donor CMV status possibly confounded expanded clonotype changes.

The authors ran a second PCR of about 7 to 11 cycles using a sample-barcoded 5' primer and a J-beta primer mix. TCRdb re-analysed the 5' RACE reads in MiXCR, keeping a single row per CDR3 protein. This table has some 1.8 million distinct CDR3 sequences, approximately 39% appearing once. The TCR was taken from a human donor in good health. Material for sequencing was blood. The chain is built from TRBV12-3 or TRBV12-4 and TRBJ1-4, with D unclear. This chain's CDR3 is CASSLRASQNEKLFF. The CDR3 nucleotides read TGTGCCAGCAGTTTAAGAGCCAGCCAAAATGAAAAACTGTTTTTT.